This note documents a single T cell receptor beta chain sequence. Its antigen remains unidentified. This record belongs to a study of shared clonotypes between healthy human individuals. General observations from the study: As a rule, naive subsets had a larger estimated richness than memory subsets.

Each of the donors was a healthy adult who was HIV-negative and had not had a recent acute infection or vaccination. With V trimmed by 5 bases and J by 5 bases, 23 bases remained unmatched. The CDR3 consists of 19 residues. CDR1 SGHVS and CDR2 FQNEAQ come from the germline V gene. The assay was immunoSEQ multiplex PCR, and TCRdb's table has in-frame clones only and misses some. The table includes some 680,000 clones, approximately 73% detected once. The sequence derives from a woman aged 25 to 39 in good health. The sequenced sample was memory CD4+ T cells sorted from blood. Subset meaning: CD45RA-negative fraction. The chain has TRBV7-8 and TRBJ1-2; 7 bases are a match to TRBD1. Here the CDR3 reads CASSPRGSGTPTGPYGYTF. The CDR3 DNA reads TGTGCCAGCAGCCCCAGGGGGTCGGGTACCCCCACGGGTCCATATGGCTACACCTTC.